This T cell receptor beta chain was recorded in a study of regulatory T cells in long-lasting Graves disease. Study-wide points: Persistent disease showed a preference for TRBV28, TRBJ1-2 and TRBJ2-5.

This clonotype was seen repeatedly, ten times or more. What it binds is unknown. Indicated time point: newly diagnosed GD, antithyroid drugs for less than 3 months. Following extraction of RNA from PBMCs, that RNA was used to make the TCR library. The J segment lost 8 bases and the V segment lost 7 bases, leaving 10 bases of the junction unmatched. Per the germline V gene, CDR1 is MDHEN and CDR2 is SYDVKM. This CDR3 region has 13 residues. The TCR beta library used iRepertoire HTBI primers with Arm-PCR amplification of CDR3. TCRdb analysed the multiplex PCR reads with MiXCR anew, one entry per CDR3 protein. The sample lists around 250,000 distinct CDR3 sequences; about 20% were seen once. The sample also formed part of further work on T cells in Graves' hyperthyroidism and ophthalmopathy. That paper adds: An initial round of RT-PCR targeting the TCR CDR3 relied on the HTBI primer set. Onset of ophthalmopathy came a median 6.5 months after the model predicted it.

V usage is TRBV28 and J usage is TRBJ1-2; TRBD1 aligns across 7 bases. Sequences were derived from peripheral blood mononuclear cells (PBMCs), sampled at new diagnosis, from a patient treated with antithyroid drugs. This receptor was identified in a woman aged 25-40 years with Graves disease. In nucleotides, the CDR3 is TGTGCCAGCACCGTCACAGGGGCCCGGGGCTACACCTTC. Translated: CASTVTGARGYTF.